Below are 7 T cell receptor beta chains sequenced from a single sample in a study of T cells in Graves' hyperthyroidism and ophthalmopathy. TCR beta CDR3 regions were amplified from RNA. The HTBI primer set was used in a first-round RT-PCR of the TCR CDR3. One entry per CDR3 protein, called by TCRdb with MiXCR from the multiplex PCR reads. The data hold approximately 560,000 distinct CDR3 sequences, with about half observed a single time. The sample was peripheral blood or thyroid tissue (not recorded which). The source of these receptors is a woman between 18 and 30 years old with Graves' hyperthyroidism.

Comment on this clonotype: An end of the junction does not agree with germline; a read error may underlie this. The chain links TRBV7-9 to TRBJ2-2; tentatively, D is TRBD2 (5 bases). CDR3 size: 14 residues. Per germline, CDR1 SEHNR and CDR2 FQNEAQ (reference sequence). CDR3 residues: CASSRLAGGGELFF. CDR3 bases: TGCGCCAGCAGCAGACTCGCGGGTGGCGGGGAGCTGTTTTTT. The whole variable domain, remainder taken from reference TRBV7-9 and TRBJ2-2, is DTGVSQNPRHKITKRGQNVTFRCDPISEHNRLYWYRQTLGQGPEFLTYFQNEAQLEKSRLLSDRFSAERPKGSFSTLEIQRTEQGDSAMYLCASSRLAGGGELFFGEGSRLTVL.

The genes are TRBV25-1 and TRBJ2-3, with D uncertain. V was clipped by 8 bases and J by 4 bases, with 13 bases between them. Germline V gene data show CDR1 as MGHDK and CDR2 as SYGVNS. The CDR3 has 13 residues. The CDR3 DNA reads as TGTGCCAGCGCAGCAGTGCCCCCAGATACGCAGTATTTT. Protein: CASAAVPPDTQYF.

To note about this clonotype: Without the conserved terminal phenylalanine or tryptophan, this CDR3 likely stems from a read error. The chain links TRBV2 to TRBJ2-7; maybe TRBD2 (6 bases). Germline V lookup: CDR1 SNHLY, CDR2 FYNNEI. This CDR3 comprises 10 residues. The CDR3 reads CAGGLYQQYS. CDR3 DNA: TGTGCCGGGGGACTCTACCAGCAGTACTCC.

This clonotype was seen just once. This sequence joins TRBV9 and TRBJ1-2; TRBD1 matches at 7 bases. The ends lost 5 bases at V and 3 bases at J; junction bases unmatched: 7. Germline assignment: CDR1 SGDLS and CDR2 YYNGEE. CDR3 size: 14 residues. The CDR3 DNA follows: TGTGCCAGCAGTTTAACAGGGGAGGACTATGGCTACACCTTC. Its protein is CASSLTGEDYGYTF.

This chain joins TRBV7-9 and TRBJ2-2; no clear D gene. V lost 5 bases to trimming and J lost 1 base, with 11 bases between them. CDR3 size: 15 residues. CDR1 is SEHNR, CDR2 FQNEAQ, per germline (reference sequence). This chain's CDR3 is CASSHDGVNTGELFF. CDR3 coding DNA: TGTGCCAGCAGCCATGACGGAGTGAACACCGGGGAGCTGTTTTTT.

A note on this clonotype: A much more abundant neighbour one base away suggests this may be a read error. The chain links TRBV7-6 to TRBJ1-1, with 7 positions matching TRBD1. V shed 5 bases, J shed 6 bases, and the junction held 6 bases outside the gene matches. Germline V CDR1 and CDR2: SGHVS, FNYEAQ. The CDR3 is made up of 13 amino acids. The chain's CDR3 is CASSRGGWAEAFF. Written as DNA, the CDR3 is TGTGCCAGCAGCCGAGGGGGCTGGGCTGAAGCTTTCTTT.

This chain uses TRBV25-1 with TRBJ1-2; weak D call: TRBD1 (5 bases). The CDR3 has 13 residues. Germline V gene data show CDR1 as MGHDK and CDR2 as SYGVNS. V lost 1 base and J lost 7, with 10 bases in between. CDR3 protein: CASSEFGGSGYTF. The CDR3 bases are TGTGCCAGCAGTGAATTTGGGGGGAGTGGCTACACCTTC.